This is a list of T cell receptor beta chains from one sample in a study of CD4 T cells in relation to SARS-CoV-2 and coronaviruses. These receptors are not linked to any known antigen. The protocol was immunoSEQ multiplex PCR, while the TCRdb copy is restricted to in-frame clones and leaves out a portion. The repertoire holds some 37,000 clones, with 77% as singletons. The sequencing sample was made of memory CD4+ T cells from PBMCs, cultured in vitro. The source is an adult with COVID-19. The CDR3 runs from the conserved cysteine through the conserved F or W. Fields, in order: J gene, V gene, D gene, clone size, CDR3 DNA, CDR3 protein. D genes are given only for firm matches. The size field is filled for only some rows; it gives once, few, many or a size class.

>TRBJ2-4|TRBV2|.|.
TGTGCCAGCAGCGAACAGCCTCCCAAAAACATTCAGTACTTC
CASSEQPPKNIQYF
>TRBJ2-3|TRBV2|.|.
TGTGCCAGCAACATACCTGGGAGCACAGATACGCAGTATTTT
CASNIPGSTDTQYF
>TRBJ2-3|TRBV25-1|TRBD2|.
TGTGCCAGCAGTGACCTTCGGACTAGCGTCACAGATACGCAGTATTTT
CASSDLRTSVTDTQYF
>TRBJ1-1|TRBV29-1|.|few
TGCAGCGTTGGGCCAGCCAACACTGAAGCTTTCTTT
CSVGPANTEAFF
>TRBJ2-7|TRBV3-1/TRBV3-2|TRBD2|.
TGTGCCAGCAGCTCACGGGGTAGCGGGACCTACGAGCAGTACTTC
CASSSRGSGTYEQYF
>TRBJ2-5|TRBV28|TRBD2|.
TGTGCCAGCAGTTTTGGGGCTAGGAGAAGGCGGGGGGAGACCCAGTACTTC
CASSFGARRRRGETQYF
>TRBJ2-1|TRBV19|TRBD2|.
TGTGCCAGTAGTTCCAACGGACGTCGGGGGGAATACAATGAGCAGTTCTTC
CASSSNGRRGEYNEQFF
>TRBJ2-7|TRBV2|.|.
TGTGCCAGCCGCGCAAGCTCTGGGTCCTACGAGCAGTACTTC
CASRASSGSYEQYF
>TRBJ2-7|TRBV6-5|TRBD1|few
TGTGCCAGCAGTTACCGCGGACAGGGGGCCGCCTACGAGCAGTACTTC
CASSYRGQGAAYEQYF
>TRBJ1-2|TRBV2|.|.
TGTGCCAGCAGGGCGGACCGATTTACTAAGTATGGCTACACCTTC
CASRADRFTKYGYTF
>TRBJ2-7|TRBV5-1|.|.
TGCGCCAGCAGCTTGGGTACGTTATCCTACGAGCAGTACTTC
CASSLGTLSYEQYF
>TRBJ2-7|TRBV30|TRBD2|.
TGTGCCTGGAATTCACTAGCGGGCGCCGAGCAGTACTTC
CAWNSLAGAEQYF
>TRBJ2-2|TRBV5-1|TRBD1|once
TGCGCCAGCAACCCAGGGGGTCGGAACACCGGGGAGCTGTTTTTT
CASNPGGRNTGELFF
>TRBJ2-1|TRBV4-3|.|.
TGCGCCAGCAGCCACCGACAGTACAATGAGCAGTTCTTC
CASSHRQYNEQFF
>TRBJ1-2|TRBV19|.|.
TGTGCCAGTAGTATTGGTGGCCTGGGGGTTAACTATGGCTACACCTTC
CASSIGGLGVNYGYTF
>TRBJ1-6|TRBV27|.|few
TGTGCCAGCAGTTTGTCCAGGTCCTATAATTCACCCCTCCACTTT
CASSLSRSYNSPLHF
>TRBJ2-7|TRBV3-1/TRBV3-2|.|.
TGTGCCAGCAGTCCCGTCGGGGGAACCAACTACGAGCAGTACTTC
CASSPVGGTNYEQYF
>TRBJ1-1|TRBV20-1|.|.
TGCAGTGCTAGAAGCACTGAAGCTTTCTTT
CSARSTEAFF
>TRBJ2-7|TRBV2|.|.
TGTGCCAGCAGTCAAACTAGAACCTACGAGCAGTACTTC
CASSQTRTYEQYF
>TRBJ2-1|TRBV19|.|.
TGTGCCAGCAGAGCAGGGACCAATGAGCAGTTCTTC
CASRAGTNEQFF
>TRBJ2-2|TRBV7-2|.|.
TGTGCCAGCAGCTTGTTTTTCAGCGGAACGAACACCGGGGAGCTGTTTTTT
CASSLFFSGTNTGELFF
>TRBJ2-3|TRBV6-5|.|once
TGTGCCAGCAGTTCGGATGGTACAGATACGCAGTATTTT
CASSSDGTDTQYF
>TRBJ2-7|TRBV5-5|TRBD1|.
TGTGCCAGCAGCTTTCCGGGACAGGGGAGGATACCGAGCTCCTACGAGCAGTACTTC
CASSFPGQGRIPSSYEQYF
>TRBJ1-4|TRBV2|TRBD1|.
TGTGCCAGCATCTCTGACAGGGGGCAGCAAAAACTGTTTTTT
CASISDRGQQKLFF
>TRBJ2-3|TRBV10-3|TRBD1|.
TGTGCCATCAGGACTATACCGGGACAGGGGAGCACAGATACGCAGTATTTT
CAIRTIPGQGSTDTQYF